This T cell receptor beta chain is from a study of cytomegalovirus exposure and HLA in healthy donors. Across the whole study: Later, an analysis reported that the 95 to 150 validation repertoires had used the same platform as the approximately 660 first-cohort repertoires. Study-wide results and caveats: Under in vitro conditions, a few CMV-associated chains were confirmed as specific for CMV antigens.

As regards this clone: The target antigen is unknown.

Germline CDR1 MDHEN, CDR2 SYDVKM. Between the trimmed V and J ends, which lost 11 bases and 4 bases, there was a span of 23 bases. The CDR3 runs 15 residues. TCRdb's copy holds only in-frame clones and misses some; the assay was immunoSEQ multiplex PCR. The sample has tens of thousands of clones, roughly 94% seen once. The sequencing sample was made of PBMCs. The genes are TRBV28 and TRBJ1-1; TRBD1 might be the D (6 bases). The source is a man aged 18 to 29 in good health and CMV-seronegative. The CDR3 here is CAREGKTGLVTEAFF. The DNA for the CDR3 is TGTGCCCGTGAGGGAAAAACAGGGCTTGTCACTGAAGCTTTCTTT. The full variable domain, in which reference TRBV28 and TRBJ1-1 provide the parts outside the CDR3, is DVKVTQSSRYLVKRTGEKVFLECVQDMDHENMFWYRQDPGLGLRLIYFSYDVKMKEKGDIPEGYSVSREKKERFSLILESASTNQTSMYLCAREGKTGLVTEAFFGQGTRLTVV.